This TCR beta chain originates from a study of T cells in localized non-small cell lung cancer. Study results and limitations: The study found T cell clonality highest in uninvolved adjacent lung, above tumor. Only one tumor region was sequenced, so heterogeneity remains possible. Blood T cell density predicted longer survival; adjacent-lung clonality, shorter. Within adjacent lung there appeared a median approximately 62 of the top 100 tumor clones.

Germline CDR1 reads SGHTS; CDR2 reads YDEGEE. The CDR3 length is 17 residues. V was clipped by 1 base and J by 0 bases, with 14 bases between them. This table comes from immunoSEQ multiplex PCR, and its TCRdb copy is limited to in-frame clones, with some not included. The table lists 100,000 to 150,000 clones, 89% of them singletons. A note on this clone: The antigen is undetermined.

V and J are TRBV5-8 and TRBJ2-1; D is perhaps TRBD2 (5 bases). Material: peripheral blood, obtained before any cancer treatment. The sequence was collected from a female donor over 55 with stage I lung adenocarcinoma. This CDR3 reads CASSLHGLLSSYNEQFF. In DNA form, the CDR3 reads TGTGCCAGCAGCTTGCACGGACTGTTGAGCTCCTACAATGAGCAGTTCTTC.